These T cell receptor beta chains were read from a single sample in a study of CD8+ T cells in alopecia areata. Using immunoSEQ multiplex PCR, the repertoire was profiled, and TCRdb retains in-frame clones only, with some absent. This sample has some 200,000 clones, with more than 55% found just once. Here the sequenced sample was CD4+ T cells sorted from blood, taken at week 4, from a patient treated with tofacitinib. The receptors were sampled from a human donor with alopecia areata. CDR3s include the opening cysteine and the closing phenylalanine or tryptophan. A D gene is named only where the DNA matches it firmly. Size values are once, few and many counts, or a class for expanded clones, and some rows have none.

>TRBV5-1|TRBD1|TRBJ2-5|-
CASSPDRVGETQYF
TGCGCCAGCAGCCCGGACAGGGTTGGAGAGACCCAGTACTTC
>TRBV7-2|TRBD1|TRBJ1-6|-
CASSVTGVQSPLHF
TGTGCCAGCAGCGTGACAGGGGTCCAATCACCCCTCCACTTT
>TRBV29-1|-|TRBJ2-7|-
CSVDPSGVGYEQYF
TGCAGCGTTGACCCATCAGGGGTTGGCTACGAGCAGTACTTC
>TRBV4-3|-|TRBJ1-5|-
CASSLREGRNQPQHF
TGCGCCAGCAGCCTACGGGAGGGGCGCAATCAGCCCCAGCATTTT
>TRBV11-2|-|TRBJ2-5|-
CASSSTPESQETQYF
TGTGCCAGCAGCTCAACTCCGGAATCCCAAGAGACCCAGTACTTC
>TRBV2|TRBD1|TRBJ2-7|-
CASSEQGQATYEQYF
TGTGCCAGCAGTGAACAAGGACAGGCCACCTACGAGCAGTACTTC
>TRBV7-9|TRBD1|TRBJ1-1|few
CATGATNTEAFF
TGTGCTACAGGGGCCACGAACACTGAAGCTTTCTTT
>TRBV29-1|-|TRBJ1-1|few
CSVEVEAFF
TGCAGCGTTGAGGTCGAAGCTTTCTTT
>TRBV29-1|-|TRBJ2-5|-
CSVGRAGETQYF
TGCAGCGTTGGCAGGGCGGGGGAGACCCAGTACTTC
>TRBV4-3|TRBD2|TRBJ2-5|-
CASSQDGGPTGSGGQETQYF
TGCGCCAGCAGCCAAGACGGCGGACCGACTGGTAGCGGGGGTCAAGAGACCCAGTACTTC
>TRBV2|-|TRBJ2-1|-
CASSEGTNEQFF
TGTGCCAGCAGTGAGGGAACTAATGAGCAGTTCTTC
>TRBV7-2|TRBD1|TRBJ1-5|-
CASSSDRVGDQPQHF
TGTGCCAGCAGCTCGGACAGGGTCGGCGATCAGCCCCAGCATTTT
>TRBV7-9|-|TRBJ2-2|-
CASSYTGELFF
TGTGCCAGCAGCTATACTGGGGAGCTGTTTTTT
>TRBV6-5|-|TRBJ1-2|-
CASSYVGAKGYTF
TGTGCCAGCAGTTACGTAGGGGCAAAGGGCTACACCTTC
>TRBV29-1|-|TRBJ2-3|-
CSVENRGTDTQYF
TGCAGCGTTGAGAACAGGGGCACAGATACGCAGTATTTT
>TRBV5-1|-|TRBJ2-3|-
CASSSSPQDTQYF
TGCGCCAGCAGCTCCTCGCCCCAGGATACGCAGTATTTT
>TRBV7-2|-|TRBJ1-2|-
CASSLAGYYGYTF
TGTGCCAGCAGCTTAGCTGGTTACTATGGCTACACCTTC
>TRBV5-4|-|TRBJ2-1|-
CASSFVPVSSYNEQFF
TGTGCCAGCAGCTTCGTTCCGGTGAGCTCCTACAATGAGCAGTTCTTC
>TRBV30|-|TRBJ1-5|-
CAWSGGGFQPQHF
TGTGCCTGGAGTGGTGGAGGTTTCCAGCCCCAGCATTTT
>TRBV2|TRBD1|TRBJ1-1|-
CASIWGQGGPRDTEAFF
TGTGCCAGCATATGGGGACAGGGGGGCCCGCGGGACACTGAAGCTTTCTTT
>TRBV5-1|-|TRBJ2-2|-
CASSLMRQNTGELFF
TGCGCCAGCAGCTTGATGAGACAGAACACCGGGGAGCTGTTTTTT
>TRBV7-6|TRBD1|TRBJ1-1|-
CASSLDGTVNTEAFF
TGTGCCAGCAGCTTAGATGGGACAGTGAACACTGAAGCTTTCTTT
>TRBV30|-|TRBJ1-4|-
CAWSAKDGEKLFF
TGTGCCTGGAGTGCAAAGGACGGGGAAAAACTGTTTTTT
>TRBV29-1|-|TRBJ2-3|-
CSVLPGLASDTQYF
TGCAGCGTTCTTCCGGGACTCGCCTCAGATACGCAGTATTTT
>TRBV4-1|-|TRBJ1-6|-
CASSQDRQTSYNSPLHF
TGCGCCAGCAGCCAAGATCGGCAAACTTCCTATAATTCACCCCTCCACTTT
>TRBV6-1|TRBD1|TRBJ2-7|-
CASSAQRQGGSYEQYF
TGTGCCAGCAGTGCCCAAAGACAGGGTGGCTCCTACGAGCAGTACTTC
>TRBV7-2|-|TRBJ2-4|once
CASSPEELTKNIQYF
TGTGCCAGCAGCCCAGAGGAGCTTACCAAAAACATTCAGTACTTC